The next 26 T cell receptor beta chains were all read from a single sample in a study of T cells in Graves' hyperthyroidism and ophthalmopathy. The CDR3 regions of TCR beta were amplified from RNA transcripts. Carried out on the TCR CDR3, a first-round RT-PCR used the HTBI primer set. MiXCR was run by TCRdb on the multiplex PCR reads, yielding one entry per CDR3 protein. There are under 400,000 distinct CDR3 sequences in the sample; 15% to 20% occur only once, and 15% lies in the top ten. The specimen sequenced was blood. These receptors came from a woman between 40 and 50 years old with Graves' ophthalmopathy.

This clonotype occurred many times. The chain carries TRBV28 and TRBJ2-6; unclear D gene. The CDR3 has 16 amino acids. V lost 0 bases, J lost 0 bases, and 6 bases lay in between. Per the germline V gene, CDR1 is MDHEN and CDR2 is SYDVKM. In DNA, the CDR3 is TGTGCCAGCAGTTTATGGGTTACCTCTGGGGCCAACGTCCTGACTTTC. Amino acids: CASSLWVTSGANVLTF.

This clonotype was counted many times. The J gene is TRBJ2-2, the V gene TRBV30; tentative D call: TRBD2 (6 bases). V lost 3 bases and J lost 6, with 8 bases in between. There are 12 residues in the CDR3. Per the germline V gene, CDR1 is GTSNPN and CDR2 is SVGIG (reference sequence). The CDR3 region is CAWRRGAGELFF. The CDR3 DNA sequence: TGTGCCTGGAGACGCGGGGCCGGGGAGCTGTTTTTT.

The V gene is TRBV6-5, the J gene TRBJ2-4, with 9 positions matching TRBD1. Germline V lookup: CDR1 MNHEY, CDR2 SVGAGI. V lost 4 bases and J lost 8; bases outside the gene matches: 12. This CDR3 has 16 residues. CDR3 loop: CASSFEMGQGLDIQYF. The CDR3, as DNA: TGTGCCAGCAGTTTTGAGATGGGACAGGGTCTTGACATTCAGTACTTC.

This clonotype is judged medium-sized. The CDR3 reads CASSQARDGTQYF. In DNA, the CDR3 is TGCGCCAGCAGCCAAGCCAGGGACGGGACCCAGTACTTC. The chain employs TRBV4-3 and TRBJ2-5; TRBD1 or TRBD2 may be the D gene (5 bases each). Germline V gene data show CDR1 as LGHNA and CDR2 as YSLEER. The CDR3 runs 13 residues. The V gene lost 1 base and the J gene lost 7 bases, with 10 bases spanning the gap.

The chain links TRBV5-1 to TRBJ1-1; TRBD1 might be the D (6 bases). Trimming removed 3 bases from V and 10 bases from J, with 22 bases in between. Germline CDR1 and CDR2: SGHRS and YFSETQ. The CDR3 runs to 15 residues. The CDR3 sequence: CASSSGDQGRVGAFF. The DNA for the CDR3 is TGCGCCAGCAGCTCAGGGGATCAGGGGCGGGTAGGAGCTTTCTTT.

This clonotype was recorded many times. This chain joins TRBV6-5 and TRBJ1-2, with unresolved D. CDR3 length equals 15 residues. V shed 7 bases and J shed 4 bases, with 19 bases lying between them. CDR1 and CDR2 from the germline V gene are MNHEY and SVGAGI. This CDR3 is CASTLEDPGTYGYTF. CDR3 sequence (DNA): TGTGCCAGCACCCTAGAGGATCCAGGCACCTATGGCTACACCTTC.

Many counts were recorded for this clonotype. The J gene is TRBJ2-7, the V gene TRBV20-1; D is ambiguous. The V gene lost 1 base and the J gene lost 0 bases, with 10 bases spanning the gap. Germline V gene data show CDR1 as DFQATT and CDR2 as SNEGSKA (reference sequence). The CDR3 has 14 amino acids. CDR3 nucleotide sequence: TGCAGTGCTAGAGTCGGTCCTAGCTCCTACGAGCAGTACTTC. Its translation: CSARVGPSSYEQYF.

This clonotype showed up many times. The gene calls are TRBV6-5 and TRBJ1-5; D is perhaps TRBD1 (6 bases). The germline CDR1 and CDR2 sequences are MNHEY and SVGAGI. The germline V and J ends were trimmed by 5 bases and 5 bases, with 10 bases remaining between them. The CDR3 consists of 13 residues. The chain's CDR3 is CASSQDRYQPQHF. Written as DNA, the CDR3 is TGTGCCAGCAGTCAGGACAGATATCAGCCCCAGCATTTT.

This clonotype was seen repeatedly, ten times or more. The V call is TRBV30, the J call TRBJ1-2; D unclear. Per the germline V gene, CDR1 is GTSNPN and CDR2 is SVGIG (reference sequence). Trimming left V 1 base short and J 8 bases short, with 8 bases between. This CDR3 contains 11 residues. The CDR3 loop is CAWSGVEGYTF. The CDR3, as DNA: TGTGCCTGGAGTGGCGTCGAGGGCTACACCTTC.

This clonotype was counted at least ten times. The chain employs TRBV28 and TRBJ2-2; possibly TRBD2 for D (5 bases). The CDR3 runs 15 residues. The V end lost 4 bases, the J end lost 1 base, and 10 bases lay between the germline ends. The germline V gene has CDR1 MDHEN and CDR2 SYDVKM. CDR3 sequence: CASSWEGGNTGELFF. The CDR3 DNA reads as TGTGCCAGCAGTTGGGAAGGAGGGAACACCGGGGAGCTGTTTTTT. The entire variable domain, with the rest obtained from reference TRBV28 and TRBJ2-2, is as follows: DVKVTQSSRYLVKRTGEKVFLECVQDMDHENMFWYRQDPGLGLRLIYFSYDVKMKEKGDIPEGYSVSREKKERFSLILESASTNQTSMYLCASSWEGGNTGELFFGEGSRLTVL.

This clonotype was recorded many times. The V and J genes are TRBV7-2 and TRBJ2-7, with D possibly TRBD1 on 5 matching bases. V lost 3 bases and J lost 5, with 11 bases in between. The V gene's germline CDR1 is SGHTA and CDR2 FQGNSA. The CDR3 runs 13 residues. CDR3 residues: CASSLAGSHEQYF. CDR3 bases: TGTGCCAGCAGCTTGGCAGGGTCCCACGAGCAGTACTTC.

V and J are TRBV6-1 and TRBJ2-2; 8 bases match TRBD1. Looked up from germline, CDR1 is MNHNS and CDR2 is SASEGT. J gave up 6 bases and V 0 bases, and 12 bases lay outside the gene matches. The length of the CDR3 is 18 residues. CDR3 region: CASSEALIGQGTAGELFF. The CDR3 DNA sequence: TGTGCCAGCAGTGAAGCCCTGATCGGACAGGGAACGGCCGGGGAGCTGTTTTTT.

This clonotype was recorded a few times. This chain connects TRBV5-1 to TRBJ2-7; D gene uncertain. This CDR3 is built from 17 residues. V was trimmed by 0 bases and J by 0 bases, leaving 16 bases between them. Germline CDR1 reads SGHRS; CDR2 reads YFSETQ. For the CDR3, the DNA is TGCGCCAGCAGCTTGGCTCAACCCCCTCAAAGCTCCTACGAGCAGTACTTC. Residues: CASSLAQPPQSSYEQYF.

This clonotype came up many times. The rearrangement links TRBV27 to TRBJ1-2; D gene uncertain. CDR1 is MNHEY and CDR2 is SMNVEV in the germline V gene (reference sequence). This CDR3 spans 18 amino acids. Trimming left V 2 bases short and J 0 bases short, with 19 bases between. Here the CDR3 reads CASSLRVHGRTTNYGYTF. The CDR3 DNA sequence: TGTGCCAGCAGTTTAAGAGTGCACGGGAGGACCACTAACTATGGCTACACCTTC.

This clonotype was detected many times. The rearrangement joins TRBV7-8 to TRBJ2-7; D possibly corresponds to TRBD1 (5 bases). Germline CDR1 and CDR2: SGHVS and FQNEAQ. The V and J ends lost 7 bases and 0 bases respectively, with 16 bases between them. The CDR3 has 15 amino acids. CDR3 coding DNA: TGTGCCAGCACACAGGCTGCGGTGCCCTCCTACGAGCAGTACTTC. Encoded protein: CASTQAAVPSYEQYF.

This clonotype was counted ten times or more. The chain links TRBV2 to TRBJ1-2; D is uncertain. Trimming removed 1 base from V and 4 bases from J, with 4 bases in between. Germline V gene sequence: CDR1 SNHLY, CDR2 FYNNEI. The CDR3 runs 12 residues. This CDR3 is CASSEVGYGYTF. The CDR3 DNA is TGTGCCAGCAGTGAAGTCGGCTATGGCTACACCTTC.

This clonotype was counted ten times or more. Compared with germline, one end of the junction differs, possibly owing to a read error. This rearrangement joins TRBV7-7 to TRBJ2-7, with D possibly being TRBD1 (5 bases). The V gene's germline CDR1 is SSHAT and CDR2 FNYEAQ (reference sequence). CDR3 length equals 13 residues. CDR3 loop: CASSLGVGNEQYF. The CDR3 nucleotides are TGTGCTAGCAGCTTAGGGGTGGGGAACGAGCAGTACTTC.

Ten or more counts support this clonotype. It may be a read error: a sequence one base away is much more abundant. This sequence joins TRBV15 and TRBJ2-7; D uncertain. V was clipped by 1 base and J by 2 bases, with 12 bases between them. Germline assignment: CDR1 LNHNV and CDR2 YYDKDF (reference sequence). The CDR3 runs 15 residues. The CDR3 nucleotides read TGTGCCACCAGCAGAGGGGTAGGCGGAACCTACGAGCAGTACTTC. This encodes CATSRGVGGTYEQYF.

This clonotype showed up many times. The CDR3 region is CASSLALRSSGLSYEQYF. The CDR3 region has the DNA TGTGCCAGCAGCTTAGCCCTTCGGTCTAGCGGACTCTCCTACGAGCAGTACTTC. V usage is TRBV7-8 and J usage is TRBJ2-7; 7 nucleotides agree with TRBD2. CDR1 is SGHVS and CDR2 is FQNEAQ in the germline V gene. The CDR3 contains 18 residues. The ends lost 0 bases at V and 0 bases at J; junction bases unmatched: 11.

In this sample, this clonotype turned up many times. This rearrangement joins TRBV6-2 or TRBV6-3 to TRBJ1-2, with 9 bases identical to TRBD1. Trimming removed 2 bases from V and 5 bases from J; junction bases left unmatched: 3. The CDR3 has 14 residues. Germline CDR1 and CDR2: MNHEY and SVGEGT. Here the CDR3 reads CASSYLGQGYGYTF. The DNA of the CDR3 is TGTGCCAGCAGTTACCTGGGACAGGGTTATGGCTACACCTTC.

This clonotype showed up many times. This CDR3 is CASSYAGVNYGYTF. In nucleotides, the CDR3 is TGTGCCAGCAGTTACGCGGGCGTGAACTATGGCTACACCTTC. The chain combines TRBV6-2 or TRBV6-3 with TRBJ1-2; D not resolved. CDR1 is MNHEY, CDR2 SVGEGT, per germline. The germline V and J ends were trimmed by 2 bases and 2 bases, with 9 bases remaining between them. This CDR3 has 14 residues.

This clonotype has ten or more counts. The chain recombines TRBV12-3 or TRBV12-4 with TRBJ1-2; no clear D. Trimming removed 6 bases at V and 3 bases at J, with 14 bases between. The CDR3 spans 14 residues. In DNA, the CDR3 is TGTGCCAGCAGCCCAAAGGGTACACACTATGGCTACACCTTC. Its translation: CASSPKGTHYGYTF.

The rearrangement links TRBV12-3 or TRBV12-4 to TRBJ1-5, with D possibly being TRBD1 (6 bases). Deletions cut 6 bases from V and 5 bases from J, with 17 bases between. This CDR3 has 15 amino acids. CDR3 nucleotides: TGTGCCAGCAGCGACACAGGGAGCGCGTATCAGCCCCAGCATTTT. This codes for CASSDTGSAYQPQHF.

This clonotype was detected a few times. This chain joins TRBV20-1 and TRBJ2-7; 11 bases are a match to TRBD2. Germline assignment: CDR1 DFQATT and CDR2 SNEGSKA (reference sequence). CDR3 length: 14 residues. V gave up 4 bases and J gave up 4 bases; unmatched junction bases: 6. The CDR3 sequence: CSATGGLADYEQYF. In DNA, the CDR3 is TGCAGTGCTACCGGGGGACTAGCGGATTACGAGCAGTACTTC.

This CDR3 reads CASSYAEQEFYGYTF. For the CDR3, the DNA is TGTGCCAGCAGTTACGCCGAACAGGAATTCTATGGCTACACCTTC. The chain combines TRBV12-3 or TRBV12-4 with TRBJ1-2; maybe TRBD1 (5 bases). The CDR3 covers 15 residues. The V and J ends lost 4 bases and 4 bases respectively, with 16 bases between them.

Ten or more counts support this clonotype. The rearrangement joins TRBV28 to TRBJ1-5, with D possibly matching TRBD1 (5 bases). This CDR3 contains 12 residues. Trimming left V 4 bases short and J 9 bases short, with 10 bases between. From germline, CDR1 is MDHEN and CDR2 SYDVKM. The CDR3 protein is CASSSRGPPQHF. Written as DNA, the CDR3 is TGTGCCAGCAGTTCCCGGGGCCCGCCCCAGCATTTT.